The clone carrying this T cell receptor (beta chain) was recorded many times. Its target is not known. Original analysis: Individual samples carried between about 23,224 and 750,000 TCRs, with approximately 100,000 as the median. MiXCR was run by TCRdb on the RACE reads, yielding one entry per CDR3 protein. The V and J calls and clone size are TCRdb's, not the authors'. The sample records more than 70,000 distinct CDR3 sequences, over 8% being singletons. This record comes from a study of human T cells and chemical hapten exposure. Broader study findings: TCRs exceeding 1 in 1000 frequency stayed unchanged with DPC sensitization.

Germline lookup yields CDR1 LNHNV and CDR2 YYDKDF (reference sequence). Unmatched junction bases numbered 14, after V lost 6 bases and J lost 0 bases. CDR3 length: 19 residues. Sample time point: healthy volunteer bleed at 2 weeks. Whole blood, unfractionated, served as the material for total RNA extraction. V usage is TRBV15 and J usage is TRBJ2-6; 7 bases line up with TRBD2. The receptor comes from a female donor in good health. Some clones in this sample may be carry-over from other donors' samples. Sequenced material: whole blood. The CDR3 here is CATRDPRLREISGANVLTF. The DNA of the CDR3 is TGTGCCACCAGAGACCCTCGGTTGCGGGAGATCTCTGGGGCCAACGTCCTGACTTTC. Together with reference TRBV15 and TRBJ2-6, the CDR3 gives the full variable domain: DAMVIQNPRYQVTQFGKPVTLSCSQTLNHNVMYWYQQKSSQAPKLLFHYYDKDFNNEADTPDNFQSRRPNTSFCFLDIRSPGLGDTAMYLCATRDPRLREISGANVLTFGAGSRLTVL.